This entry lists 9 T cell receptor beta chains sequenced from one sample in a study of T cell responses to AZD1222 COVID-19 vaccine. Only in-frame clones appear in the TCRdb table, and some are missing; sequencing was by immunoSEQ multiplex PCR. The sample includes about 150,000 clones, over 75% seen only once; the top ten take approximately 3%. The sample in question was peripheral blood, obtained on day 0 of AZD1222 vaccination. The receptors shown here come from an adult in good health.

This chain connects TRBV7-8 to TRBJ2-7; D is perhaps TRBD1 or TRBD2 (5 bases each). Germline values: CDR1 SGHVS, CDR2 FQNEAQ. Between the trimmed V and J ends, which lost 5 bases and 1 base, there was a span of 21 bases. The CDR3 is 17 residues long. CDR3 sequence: CASSRGVSGTSSYEQYF. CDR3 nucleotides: TGTGCCAGCAGCCGGGGTGTCTCCGGGACGTCTTCCTACGAGCAGTACTTC.

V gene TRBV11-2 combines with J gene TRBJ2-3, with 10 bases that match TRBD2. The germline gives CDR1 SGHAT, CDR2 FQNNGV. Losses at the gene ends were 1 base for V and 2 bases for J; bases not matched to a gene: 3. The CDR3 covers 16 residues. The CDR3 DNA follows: TGTGCCAGCAGCTTAGTAGCGGGGGGTGCCACAGATACGCAGTATTTT. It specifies CASSLVAGGATDTQYF.

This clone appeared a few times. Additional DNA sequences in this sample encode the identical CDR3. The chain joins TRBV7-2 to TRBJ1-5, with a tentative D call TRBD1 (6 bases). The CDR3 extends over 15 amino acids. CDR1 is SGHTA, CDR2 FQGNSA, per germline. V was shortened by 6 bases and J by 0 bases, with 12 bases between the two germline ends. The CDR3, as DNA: TGTGCCAGCAGGTTGGGCAGGGGTAGCAATCAGCCCCAGCATTTT. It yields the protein CASRLGRGSNQPQHF.

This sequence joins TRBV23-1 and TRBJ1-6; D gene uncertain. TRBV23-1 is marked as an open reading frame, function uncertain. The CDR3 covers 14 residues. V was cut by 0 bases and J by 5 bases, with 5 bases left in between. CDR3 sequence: CASSQSSDNSPLHF. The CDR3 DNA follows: TGCGCCAGCAGTCAATCTAGCGATAATTCACCCCTCCACTTT.

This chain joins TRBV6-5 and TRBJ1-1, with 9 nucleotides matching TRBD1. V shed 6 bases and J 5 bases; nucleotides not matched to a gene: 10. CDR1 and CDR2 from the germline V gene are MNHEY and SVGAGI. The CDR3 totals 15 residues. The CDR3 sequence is CASRRSGTGSTEAFF. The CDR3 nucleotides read TGTGCCAGCAGAAGATCCGGGACAGGGTCTACTGAAGCTTTCTTT.

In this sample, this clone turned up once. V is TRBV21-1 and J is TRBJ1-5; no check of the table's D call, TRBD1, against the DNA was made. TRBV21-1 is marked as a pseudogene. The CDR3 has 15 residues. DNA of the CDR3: TGTGCCAGCAGCCCCACGGAAGGGGGCAATCAGCCCCAGCATTTT. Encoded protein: CASSPTEGGNQPQHF.

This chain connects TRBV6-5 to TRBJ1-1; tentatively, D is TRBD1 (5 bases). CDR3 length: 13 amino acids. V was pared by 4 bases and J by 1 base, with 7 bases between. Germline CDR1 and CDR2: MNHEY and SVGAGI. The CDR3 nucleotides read TGTGCCAGCAGTTGGGGACGGAACACTGAAGCTTTCTTT. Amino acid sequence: CASSWGRNTEAFF.

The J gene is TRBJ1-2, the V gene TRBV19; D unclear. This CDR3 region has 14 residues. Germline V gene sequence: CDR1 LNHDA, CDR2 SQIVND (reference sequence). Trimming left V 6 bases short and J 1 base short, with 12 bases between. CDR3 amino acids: CASSPSPDNYGYTF. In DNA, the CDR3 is TGTGCCAGTAGCCCCTCTCCAGATAACTATGGCTACACCTTC.

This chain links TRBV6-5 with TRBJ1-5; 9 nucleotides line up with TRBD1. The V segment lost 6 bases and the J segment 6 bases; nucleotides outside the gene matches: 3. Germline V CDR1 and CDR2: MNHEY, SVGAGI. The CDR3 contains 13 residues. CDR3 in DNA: TGTGCCAGCAGGGTGACAGGGGGTCAGCCCCAGCATTTT. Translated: CASRVTGGQPQHF.